These T cell receptor beta chains were read from a single sample in a study of T cells after yellow fever vaccination. TCRdb recomputed calls from the 5' RACE reads with MiXCR, one row per CDR3 protein. The sample consists of about 320,000 distinct CDR3 sequences, about 4.5% of them appearing once. The sample here was PBMCs, taken 15 days after the yellow fever booster vaccination. These receptors originate from a man younger than 30 who received the YFV17D yellow fever vaccine. CDR3s include the opening cysteine and the closing phenylalanine or tryptophan.

V gene: TRBV29-1; CDR3 length: 12; J gene: TRBJ2-3; CDR3 protein: CSVGVSGDTQYF
V gene: TRBV18; CDR3 length: 13; J gene: TRBJ1-1; CDR3 protein: CASSPDMNTEAFF
V gene: TRBV12-3/TRBV12-4; CDR3 length: 13; J gene: TRBJ2-2; CDR3 protein: CASPGRFTGELFF
V gene: TRBV11-2; CDR3 length: 12; J gene: TRBJ2-2; CDR3 protein: CASSKGTGELFF
V gene: TRBV20-1; CDR3 length: 16; J gene: TRBJ1-6; CDR3 protein: CSARPPGTAYNSPLHF
V gene: TRBV24-1; CDR3 length: 15; J gene: TRBJ2-1; CDR3 protein: CATSDRDRGRNEQFF
V gene: TRBV10-2; CDR3 length: 13; J gene: TRBJ1-5; CDR3 protein: CASSEASYQPQHF
V gene: TRBV6-6; CDR3 length: 14; J gene: TRBJ2-5; CDR3 protein: CASSPDLSGETQYF
V gene: TRBV4-1; CDR3 length: 14; J gene: TRBJ2-1; CDR3 protein: CASSHAGGRNEQFF
V gene: TRBV7-9; CDR3 length: 16; J gene: TRBJ2-3; CDR3 protein: CASRSTSGGPVYTQYF
V gene: TRBV5-1; CDR3 length: 14; J gene: TRBJ1-1; CDR3 protein: CASSLPTGNTEAFF
V gene: TRBV11-2; CDR3 length: 17; J gene: TRBJ1-6; CDR3 protein: CASSLVSFGGGNSPLHF
V gene: TRBV20-1; CDR3 length: 13; J gene: TRBJ2-3; CDR3 protein: CSAGQPAGNTQYF
V gene: TRBV5-1; CDR3 length: 12; J gene: TRBJ1-2; CDR3 protein: CASSEGTYGYTF
V gene: TRBV30; CDR3 length: 14; J gene: TRBJ1-4; CDR3 protein: CAWSVPGLGEKLFF
V gene: TRBV12-3/TRBV12-4; CDR3 length: 15; J gene: TRBJ1-3; CDR3 protein: CASSLLGSSGNTIYF
V gene: TRBV20-1; CDR3 length: 15; J gene: TRBJ2-1; CDR3 protein: CSAPGPLNRSNEQFF
V gene: TRBV7-9; CDR3 length: 15; J gene: TRBJ2-5; CDR3 protein: CASSLWGFFQETQYF
V gene: TRBV7-9; CDR3 length: 14; J gene: TRBJ2-7; CDR3 protein: CASSLLSGDGEGYF
V gene: TRBV4-3; CDR3 length: 16; J gene: TRBJ2-1; CDR3 protein: CASSQRGGAFYNEQFF
V gene: TRBV27; CDR3 length: 13; J gene: TRBJ1-5; CDR3 protein: CASSWTGKRPQHF
V gene: TRBV5-4; CDR3 length: 16; J gene: TRBJ2-5; CDR3 protein: CASSLRLRGGPQTQYF
V gene: TRBV18; CDR3 length: 15; J gene: TRBJ1-6; CDR3 protein: CASSSGAGYNSPLHF
V gene: TRBV6-1; CDR3 length: 15; J gene: TRBJ2-2; CDR3 protein: CASKTMDRAAGELFF
V gene: TRBV18; CDR3 length: 14; J gene: TRBJ1-6; CDR3 protein: CASSPEVGNSPLHF
V gene: TRBV20-1; CDR3 length: 15; J gene: TRBJ2-7; CDR3 protein: CSAREGTGPAYEQYF
V gene: TRBV27; CDR3 length: 12; J gene: TRBJ2-2; CDR3 protein: CASSSNTGELFF
V gene: TRBV12-3/TRBV12-4; CDR3 length: 13; J gene: TRBJ1-2; CDR3 protein: CASSFPGAAGYTF
V gene: TRBV2; CDR3 length: 13; J gene: TRBJ2-1; CDR3 protein: CASSETWYNEQFF
V gene: TRBV29-1; CDR3 length: 14; J gene: TRBJ1-6; CDR3 protein: CSVGEGRGNSPLHF
V gene: TRBV5-1; CDR3 length: 14; J gene: TRBJ2-4; CDR3 protein: CASSKGLAKNIQYF
V gene: TRBV5-4; CDR3 length: 14; J gene: TRBJ2-3; CDR3 protein: CASSLVVGAATQYF
V gene: TRBV12-3/TRBV12-4; CDR3 length: 15; J gene: TRBJ2-1; CDR3 protein: CASSYGFGSGNEQFF
V gene: TRBV7-6; CDR3 length: 15; J gene: TRBJ2-7; CDR3 protein: CASSLVALVGGEQYF
V gene: TRBV5-1; CDR3 length: 15; J gene: TRBJ1-4; CDR3 protein: CASSAWTGGGEKLFF
V gene: TRBV7-2; CDR3 length: 14; J gene: TRBJ1-2; CDR3 protein: CASSPEGANYGYTF
V gene: TRBV5-1; CDR3 length: 14; J gene: TRBJ1-2; CDR3 protein: CASSGDGTPYGYTF
V gene: TRBV5-1; CDR3 length: 14; J gene: TRBJ1-2; CDR3 protein: CASSLTASNYGYTF
V gene: TRBV20-1; CDR3 length: 14; J gene: TRBJ1-4; CDR3 protein: CSARAGSTNEKLFF
V gene: TRBV28; CDR3 length: 16; J gene: TRBJ1-5; CDR3 protein: CASRGEGAGGNQPQHF
V gene: TRBV7-6; CDR3 length: 14; J gene: TRBJ2-1; CDR3 protein: CASSTEGFGNEQFF
V gene: TRBV20-1; CDR3 length: 14; J gene: TRBJ1-2; CDR3 protein: CSAPDRNANYGYTF
V gene: TRBV9; CDR3 length: 16; J gene: TRBJ1-4; CDR3 protein: CASSERPQGASEKLFF
V gene: TRBV3-1; CDR3 length: 14; J gene: TRBJ2-3; CDR3 protein: CASSPTLNPDTQYF
V gene: TRBV25-1; CDR3 length: 14; J gene: TRBJ2-7; CDR3 protein: CASRPSDRGYEQYF
V gene: TRBV20-1; CDR3 length: 14; J gene: TRBJ2-1; CDR3 protein: CSAPEGGEYNEQFF
V gene: TRBV5-1; CDR3 length: 15; J gene: TRBJ2-5; CDR3 protein: CASRLGGTSQETQYF
V gene: TRBV7-8; CDR3 length: 18; J gene: TRBJ2-4; CDR3 protein: CASSLELAGWAAKNIQYF
V gene: TRBV12-3/TRBV12-4; CDR3 length: 15; J gene: TRBJ1-4; CDR3 protein: CASSPSGTGHEKLFF
V gene: TRBV4-1; CDR3 length: 12; J gene: TRBJ1-5; CDR3 protein: CASGIENQPQHF
V gene: TRBV21-1; CDR3 length: 15; J gene: TRBJ2-7; CDR3 protein: CASPGTSISRDEQYF
V gene: TRBV5-1; CDR3 length: 13; J gene: TRBJ2-3; CDR3 protein: CASRLTSTDTQYF
V gene: TRBV6-1; CDR3 length: 15; J gene: TRBJ1-6; CDR3 protein: CASSELGQGRTPLHF
V gene: TRBV7-2; CDR3 length: 14; J gene: TRBJ2-1; CDR3 protein: CASSLSRSPNEQFF
V gene: TRBV5-1; CDR3 length: 14; J gene: TRBJ1-1; CDR3 protein: CASSAGTANTEAFF
V gene: TRBV12-3/TRBV12-4; CDR3 length: 14; J gene: TRBJ1-4; CDR3 protein: CASSGGQGWEKLFF
V gene: TRBV20-1; CDR3 length: 15; J gene: TRBJ2-3; CDR3 protein: CSARDGGKGADTQYF
V gene: TRBV14; CDR3 length: 15; J gene: TRBJ1-2; CDR3 protein: CASSVNPGTLEGYTF
V gene: TRBV2; CDR3 length: 11; J gene: TRBJ1-2; CDR3 protein: CASSERDGYTF
V gene: TRBV19; CDR3 length: 15; J gene: TRBJ1-2; CDR3 protein: CASSMGTDDLYGYTF